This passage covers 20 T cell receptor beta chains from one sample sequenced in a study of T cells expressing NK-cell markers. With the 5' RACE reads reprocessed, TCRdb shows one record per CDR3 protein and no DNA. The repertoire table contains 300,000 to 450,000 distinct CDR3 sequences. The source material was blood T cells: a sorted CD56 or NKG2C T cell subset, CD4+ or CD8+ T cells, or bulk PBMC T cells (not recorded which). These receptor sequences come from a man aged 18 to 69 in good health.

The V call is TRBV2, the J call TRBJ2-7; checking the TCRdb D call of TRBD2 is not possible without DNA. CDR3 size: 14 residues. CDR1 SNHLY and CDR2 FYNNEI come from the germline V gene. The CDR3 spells CASRTQGGSYEQYF. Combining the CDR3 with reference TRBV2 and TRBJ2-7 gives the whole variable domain EPEVTQTPSHQVTQMGQEVILRCVPISNHLYFYWYRQILGQKVEFLVSFYNNEISEKSEIFDDQFSVERPDGSNFTLKIRSTKLEDSAMYFCASRTQGGSYEQYFGPGTRLTVT.

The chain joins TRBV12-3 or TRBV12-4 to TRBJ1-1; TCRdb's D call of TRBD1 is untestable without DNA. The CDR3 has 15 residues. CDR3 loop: CASSFRERVNTEAFF.

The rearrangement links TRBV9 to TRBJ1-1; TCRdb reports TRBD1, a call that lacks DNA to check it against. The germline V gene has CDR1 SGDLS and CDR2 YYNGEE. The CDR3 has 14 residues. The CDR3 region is CASSVSQANTEAFF.

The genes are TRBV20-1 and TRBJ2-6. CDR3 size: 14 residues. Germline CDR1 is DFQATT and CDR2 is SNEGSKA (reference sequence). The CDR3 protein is CSAPTRSGANVLTF.

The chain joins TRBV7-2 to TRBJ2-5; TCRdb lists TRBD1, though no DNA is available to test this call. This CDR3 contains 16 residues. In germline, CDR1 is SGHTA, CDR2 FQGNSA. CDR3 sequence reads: CASSLAHAGGGETQYF.

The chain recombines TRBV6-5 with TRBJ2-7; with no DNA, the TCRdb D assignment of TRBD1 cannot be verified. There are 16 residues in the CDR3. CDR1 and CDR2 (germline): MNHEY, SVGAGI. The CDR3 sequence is CASSYPEFQGKGEQYF.

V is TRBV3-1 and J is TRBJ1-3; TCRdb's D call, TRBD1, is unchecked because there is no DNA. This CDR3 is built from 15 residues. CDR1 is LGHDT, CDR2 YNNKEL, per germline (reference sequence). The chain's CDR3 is CASSRDGAPGNTIYF.

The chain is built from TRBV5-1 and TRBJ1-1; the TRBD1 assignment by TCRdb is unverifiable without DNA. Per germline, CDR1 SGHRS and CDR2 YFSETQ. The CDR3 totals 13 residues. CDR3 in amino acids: CASSRDRGAEAFF.

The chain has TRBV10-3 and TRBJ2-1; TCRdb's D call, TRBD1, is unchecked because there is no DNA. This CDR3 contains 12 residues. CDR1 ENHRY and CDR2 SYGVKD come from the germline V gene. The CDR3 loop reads CALQTGLGEQFF.

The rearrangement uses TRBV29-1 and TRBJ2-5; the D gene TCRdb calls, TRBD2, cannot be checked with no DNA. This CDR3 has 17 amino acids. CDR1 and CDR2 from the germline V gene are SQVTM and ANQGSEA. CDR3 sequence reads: CSVEANQPAAYQETQYF.

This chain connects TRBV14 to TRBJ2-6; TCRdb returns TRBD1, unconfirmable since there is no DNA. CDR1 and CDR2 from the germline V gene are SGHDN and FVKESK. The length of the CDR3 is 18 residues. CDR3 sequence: CASNHYRGSGSGANVLTF.

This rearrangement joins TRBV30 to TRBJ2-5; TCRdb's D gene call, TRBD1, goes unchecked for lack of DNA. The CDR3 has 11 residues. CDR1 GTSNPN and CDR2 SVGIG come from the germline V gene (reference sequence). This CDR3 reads CAWSLGDIRDF. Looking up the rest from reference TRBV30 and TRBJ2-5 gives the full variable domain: SQTIHQWPATLVQPVGSPLSLECTVEGTSNPNLYWYRQAAGRGLQLLFYSVGIGQISSEVPQNLSASRPQDRQFILSSKKLLLSDSGFYLCAWSLGDIRDFGPGTRLLVL.

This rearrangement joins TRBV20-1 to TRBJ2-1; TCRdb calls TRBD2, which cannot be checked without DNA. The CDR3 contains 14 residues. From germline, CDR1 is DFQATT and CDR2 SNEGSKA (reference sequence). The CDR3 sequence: CSARLVGRSNEQFF.

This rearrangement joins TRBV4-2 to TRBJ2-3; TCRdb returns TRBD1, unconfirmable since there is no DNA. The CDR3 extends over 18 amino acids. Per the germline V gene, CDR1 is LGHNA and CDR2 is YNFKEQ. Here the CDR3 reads CASSQEIGTGFWTDTQYF.

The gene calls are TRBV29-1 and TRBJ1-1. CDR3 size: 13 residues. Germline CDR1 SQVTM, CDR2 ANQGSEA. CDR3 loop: CSASEGGNTEAFF.

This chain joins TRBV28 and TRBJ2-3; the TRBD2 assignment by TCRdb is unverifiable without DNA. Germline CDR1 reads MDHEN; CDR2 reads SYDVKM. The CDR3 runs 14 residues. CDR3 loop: CASSQPSLTDTQYF.

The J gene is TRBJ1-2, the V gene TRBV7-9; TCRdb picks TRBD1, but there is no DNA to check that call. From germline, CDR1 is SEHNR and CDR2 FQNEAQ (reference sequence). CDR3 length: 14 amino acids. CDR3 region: CASSLADRGSGYTF.

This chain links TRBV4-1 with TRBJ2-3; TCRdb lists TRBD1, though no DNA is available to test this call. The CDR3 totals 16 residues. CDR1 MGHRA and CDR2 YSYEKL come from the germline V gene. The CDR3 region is CASSPGRDRVGDTQYF.

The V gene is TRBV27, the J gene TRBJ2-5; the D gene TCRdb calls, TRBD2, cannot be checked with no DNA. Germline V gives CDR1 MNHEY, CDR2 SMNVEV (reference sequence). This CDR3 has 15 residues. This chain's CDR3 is CASSLFGLAQETQYF.

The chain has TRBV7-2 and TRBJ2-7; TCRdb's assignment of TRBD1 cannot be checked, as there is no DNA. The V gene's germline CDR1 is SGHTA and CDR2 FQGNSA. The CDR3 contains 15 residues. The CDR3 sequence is CASSRGQRTSGEQYF.